Shown below are 8 T cell receptor beta chains from a single sample sequenced in a study of T cell responses to AZD1222 COVID-19 vaccine. Produced via immunoSEQ multiplex PCR; TCRdb's table is partial and in-frame only. Among about 120,000 clones listed, about 90% were seen once. The starting material was peripheral blood, obtained on day 0 of AZD1222 vaccination. The source of these receptors is an adult in good health.

The rearrangement joins TRBV7-2 to TRBJ2-7; a weak D match, TRBD1 (6 bases). Trimming took off 5 bases at V and 2 bases at J, with 13 bases between the two ends. The V gene's germline CDR1 is SGHTA and CDR2 FQGNSA. This CDR3 region has 14 residues. As DNA, the CDR3 is TGTGCCAGCAGCACAAGACAGGTTACCTACGAGCAGTACTTC. As protein: CASSTRQVTYEQYF.

The chain joins TRBV12-3 or TRBV12-4 to TRBJ1-1; D possibly corresponds to TRBD1 (6 bases). This CDR3 is built from 11 residues. The V gene lost 5 bases and the J gene lost 7 bases, with 8 bases spanning the gap. CDR3 in amino acids: CASSRTDEAFF. In nucleotides, the CDR3 is TGTGCCAGCAGTAGGACAGATGAAGCTTTCTTT.

V usage is TRBV24-1 and J usage is TRBJ1-2; unclear D gene. Germline assignment: CDR1 KGHDR and CDR2 SFDVKD. Trimming took off 4 bases at V and 4 bases at J, with 3 bases between the two ends. The CDR3 consists of 11 residues. CDR3 DNA: TGTGCCACCAGTGACATCTATGGCTACACCTTC. It specifies CATSDIYGYTF.

The CDR3 coding sequence is TGTGCAAGTCGCCACCCGGGACAGGGGGCTGCCTATAATTCACCCCTCCACTTT. This translates into CASRHPGQGAAYNSPLHF. The J gene is TRBJ1-6, the V gene TRBV12-2; TRBD1, the table's D call, was not compared with the DNA. TRBV12-2 represents a pseudogene. The CDR3 loop spans 18 amino acids.

CDR3 in amino acids: CASSTTGTVPYEQYF. The CDR3 DNA sequence: TGTGCCAGCAGTACGACCGGGACCGTGCCCTACGAGCAGTACTTC. The V call is TRBV6-5, the J call TRBJ2-7; either TRBD1 or TRBD2 may fit D (5 bases each). The CDR3 loop spans 15 amino acids. V dropped 5 bases and J dropped 2 bases, with 16 bases sitting between them. Germline V gene sequence: CDR1 MNHEY, CDR2 SVGAGI.

This clone was observed a handful of times. J is TRBJ2-7 and V is TRBV20-1; 7 bases line up with TRBD2. V gave up 7 bases and J gave up 1 base; unmatched junction bases: 1. The CDR3 length is 11 residues. CDR1 DFQATT and CDR2 SNEGSKA come from the germline V gene (reference sequence). In DNA, the CDR3 is TGCAGTGGGACTAGATCCTACGAGCAGTACTTC. Translated: CSGTRSYEQYF.

The chain has TRBV9 and TRBJ1-2; 8 bases fit TRBD1. This CDR3 comprises 16 residues. The trim removed 3 bases at V and 4 bases at J, leaving 11 bases unmatched. The germline V gene has CDR1 SGDLS and CDR2 YYNGEE. The CDR3 region has the DNA TGTGCCAGCAGCGGGGGGACAGGATTGCTCGTCTATGGCTACACCTTC. The encoded protein is CASSGGTGLLVYGYTF.

The V call is TRBV14, the J call TRBJ1-2; 7 bases agree with TRBD1. The length of the CDR3 is 13 residues. CDR1 and CDR2 (germline): SGHDN, FVKESK. The junction had 3 bases not matched to a gene; V was cut back by 3 bases and J by 5 bases. CDR3 coding DNA: TGTGCCAGCAGCCAGGGACAGCCATATGGCTACACCTTC. Amino acids: CASSQGQPYGYTF.